One T cell receptor beta chain is described in this entry. Its antigen is unidentified. Ahead of sequencing, the ViraFEST assay grew antigen-specific CD4+ T cells using viral peptide pools. Cultured cells yielded isolated CD4+ T cells after 10 days. According to the study, vaccine recipients showed no prior SARS-CoV-2 infection and negative nucleocapsid antibodies. Peptides at 10 ug/ml and IL-2 at approximately 9.1 IU/ml were added to about 2 million PBMC per well. Each culture had half its medium swapped for IL-2 medium on days 3 and 7. V gave up 6 bases and J gave up 4 bases, with 14 bases separating them. Germline V CDR1 and CDR2: SQVTM, ANQGSEA. This CDR3 comprises 13 residues. The entry originates in a study of vaccination effects on CD4 cells after COVID-19. Study-wide findings and caveats: Researchers report that only 1 of 255 vaccine-induced clones in healthy vaccinees cross-reacted with common cold coronaviruses.

The repertoire was sequenced with immunoSEQ multiplex PCR; TCRdb's copy has only in-frame clones and lacks some. This table has tens of thousands of clones, approximately 79% appearing once. Sequences were derived from CD4+ T cells from PBMCs cultured with HCoV-OC43 spike peptides, sampled before COVID-19 vaccination. Sample subset: HCoV-OC43 spike overlapping peptide pool stimulation. The chain recombines TRBV29-1 with TRBJ2-3, with unresolved D. The TCR comes from a human donor who received a COVID-19 vaccine. The CDR3 region is CSVPLGGPDTQYF. The CDR3 nucleotides read TGCAGCGTCCCCTTGGGCGGTCCAGATACGCAGTATTTT.